The 26 T cell receptor beta chains below were found in one sample sequenced in a study of cytomegalovirus exposure and HLA in healthy donors. Primers for the PCR totalled 60 Vbeta and 13 Jbeta. The data were produced by immunoSEQ multiplex PCR, yet TCRdb's version contains in-frame clones alone and is incomplete. This table holds roughly 190,000 clones, around 84% found once. Sequenced sample: PBMCs. The receptors shown here come from a woman in her fifties or sixties in good health and CMV-seropositive.

The rearrangement joins TRBV5-1 to TRBJ1-4; D possibly corresponds to TRBD1 (6 bases). Trimming removed 4 bases at V and 8 bases at J, with 15 bases between. Germline CDR1 and CDR2: SGHRS and YFSETQ. The CDR3 totals 14 residues. The CDR3 is CASSTNTGLEKLFF. The CDR3 coding sequence is TGCGCCAGCAGCACCAACACAGGGTTAGAAAAACTGTTTTTT.

The CDR3: CASSFRGRNPYNEQFF. The DNA for the CDR3 is TGTGCCAGCAGTTTTAGGGGTCGCAACCCCTACAATGAGCAGTTCTTC. The chain joins TRBV27 to TRBJ2-1; D is possibly TRBD1 (5 bases). Germline V gives CDR1 MNHEY, CDR2 SMNVEV (reference sequence). Trimming cost V 3 bases and J 2 bases, with 14 bases left between them. This CDR3 spans 16 amino acids.

This rearrangement joins TRBV30 to TRBJ1-1, with D unclear. Germline V gives CDR1 GTSNPN, CDR2 SVGIG (reference sequence). The CDR3 extends over 13 amino acids. V was pared by 0 bases and J by 3 bases, with 8 bases between. CDR3 sequence (DNA): TGTGCCTGGAGTGTTACGGGAGACACTGAAGCTTTCTTT. This gives the protein CAWSVTGDTEAFF.

The sample holds many counts of this clone. The V gene is TRBV5-4, the J gene TRBJ2-5, with TRBD1 matching over 7 bases. V lost 0 bases, J lost 5 bases, and 7 bases stayed unmatched. Germline CDR1 SGHNT, CDR2 YYREEE (reference sequence). This CDR3 is 15 amino acids long. The CDR3 coding sequence is TGTGCCAGCAGCTTGGAAAGGGGGCTACGGGAGACCCAGTACTTC. Amino acid sequence: CASSLERGLRETQYF.

To note about this clone: An end of the junction differs from the germline gene, which may be a read error. V gene TRBV7-9 combines with J gene TRBJ1-1; D is ambiguous. The CDR3 loop spans 12 amino acids. CDR1 is SEHNR, CDR2 FQNEAQ, per germline (reference sequence). CDR3 residues: CSSSFGDTEAFF. CDR3 DNA sequence: TGTTCCAGCAGCTTTGGAGACACTGAAGCTTTCTTT.

V usage is TRBV2 and J usage is TRBJ2-7; 11 nucleotides line up with TRBD2. The CDR3 covers 16 residues. The germline CDR1 and CDR2 sequences are SNHLY and FYNNEI. Trimming removed 6 bases from V and 6 bases from J; junction bases left unmatched: 13. In nucleotides, the CDR3 is TGTGCCAGCAGCCCCGGGGGTAGCGGGGGGGCCCCCGAGCAGTACTTC. Amino acid sequence: CASSPGGSGGAPEQYF.

The DNA of the CDR3 is TGTGCCAGCGATCAGGGGGCTGGAAACATTCAGTACTTC. Protein product: CASDQGAGNIQYF. The rearrangement uses TRBV6-1 and TRBJ2-4; 8 positions agree with TRBD1. Germline trimming cut 8 bases from V and 6 bases from J; bases unmatched to any gene: 6. CDR1 and CDR2 (germline): MNHNS, SASEGT. CDR3 length equals 13 residues.

The chain is built from TRBV9 and TRBJ1-6, with D unresolved. Germline V CDR1 and CDR2: SGDLS, YYNGEE. This CDR3 spans 14 amino acids. V gave up 3 bases and J gave up 7 bases, with 11 bases separating them. CDR3 coding DNA: TGTGCCAGCAGCGCTAGATCGGGGAATTCACCCCTCCACTTT. Translated: CASSARSGNSPLHF.

As regards this clone: One end of the junction does not line up with germline, which may come from a read error. The rearrangement links TRBV7-7 to TRBJ2-3, with 7 bases aligning to TRBD2. CDR3 length: 14 residues. CDR1 is SSHAT, CDR2 FNYEAQ, per germline (reference sequence). In DNA, the CDR3 is TGTGCTAGCAGCTTGGGGGGGGGAGTAGATACGCAGTATTTT. Amino acid sequence: CASSLGGGVDTQYF.

The CDR3 spells CASSAPGSYEQYF. The CDR3 coding sequence is TGTGCCAGCAGCGCCCCCGGTTCCTACGAGCAGTACTTC. This sequence joins TRBV9 and TRBJ2-7, with D unresolved. Looked up from germline, CDR1 is SGDLS and CDR2 is YYNGEE. This CDR3 region has 13 residues. With 3 bases removed from V and 1 base from J, the gap between germline ends came to 8 bases. Full variable domain (rest looked up from reference TRBV9 and TRBJ2-7): DSGVTQTPKHLITATGQRVTLRCSPRSGDLSVYWYQQSLDQGLQFLIQYYNGEERAKGNILERFSAQQFPDLHSELNLSSLELGDSALYFCASSAPGSYEQYFGPGTRLTVT.

The rearrangement joins TRBV5-6 to TRBJ1-2; 8 nucleotides match TRBD1. CDR1 is SGHDT, CDR2 YYEEEE, per germline. V shed 4 bases and J 3 bases; nucleotides not matched to a gene: 11. There are 16 residues in the CDR3. CDR3 sequence: CASSQPGQESYYGYTF. CDR3 in DNA: TGTGCCAGCAGCCAACCGGGACAGGAATCCTACTATGGCTACACCTTC.

CDR3 in amino acids: CSVELENEQFF. CDR3 bases: TGCAGCGTTGAGTTGGAGAATGAGCAGTTCTTC. J is TRBJ2-1 and V is TRBV29-1; D remains ambiguous. Germline V gene lookup returns CDR1 SQVTM and CDR2 ANQGSEA. CDR3 length equals 11 residues. V was trimmed by 3 bases and J by 7 bases, leaving 7 bases between them.

Only one count was recorded for this clone. The gene calls are TRBV5-4 and TRBJ1-6; perhaps TRBD1 as D (6 bases). V was shortened by 5 bases and J by 7 bases, with 13 bases between the two germline ends. Germline CDR1 SGHNT, CDR2 YYREEE (reference sequence). This CDR3 has 14 residues. DNA for the CDR3: TGTGCCAGCAGTTCCAGGGGTCTCAATTCACCCCTCCACTTT. Translation: CASSSRGLNSPLHF. Variable domain in full (rest from reference TRBV5-4 and TRBJ1-6): ETGVTQSPTHLIKTRGQQVTLRCSSQSGHNTVSWYQQALGQGPQFIFQYYREEENGRGNFPPRFSGLQFPNYSSELNVNALELDDSALYLCASSSRGLNSPLHFGNGTRLTVT.

The chain is built from TRBV6-5 and TRBJ1-1; 7 bases are a match to TRBD1. Germline CDR1 is MNHEY and CDR2 is SVGAGI. The CDR3 has 15 residues. V lost 2 bases and J lost 0; bases outside the gene matches: 3. CDR3 nucleotides: TGTGCCAGCAGTTACGCGGGACAGATGAACACTGAAGCTTTCTTT. This translates into CASSYAGQMNTEAFF.

This clone was counted a single time. The chain uses TRBV6-5 and TRBJ2-7, with 9 positions matching TRBD1. V gave up 6 bases and J gave up 1 base; unmatched junction bases: 4. There are 14 residues in the CDR3. The germline gives CDR1 MNHEY, CDR2 SVGAGI. This CDR3 is CASRKQGASYEQYF. The DNA for the CDR3 is TGTGCCAGCAGGAAACAGGGGGCGTCCTACGAGCAGTACTTC.

J is TRBJ1-5 and V is TRBV28; D ambiguous. Germline assignment: CDR1 MDHEN and CDR2 SYDVKM. This CDR3 spans 14 amino acids. Trimming pared 6 bases from V and 2 bases from J, leaving 11 bases between. CDR3: CASSLFGGNQPQHF. CDR3 nucleotides: TGTGCCAGCAGCCTTTTCGGGGGCAATCAGCCCCAGCATTTT.

The chain is built from TRBV6-5 and TRBJ1-2, with D possibly being TRBD1 (5 bases). Per germline, CDR1 MNHEY and CDR2 SVGAGI. The CDR3 totals 13 residues. With 2 bases removed from V and 4 bases from J, the gap between germline ends came to 8 bases. CDR3 coding DNA: TGTGCCAGCAGTTACGACAGTTCCTATGGCTACACCTTC. Amino acids: CASSYDSSYGYTF.

The table lists this clone with a few counts. The chain uses TRBV6-6 and TRBJ2-1, with 8 bases matching TRBD1. The CDR3 extends over 12 amino acids. Per the germline V gene, CDR1 is MNHNY and CDR2 is SVGAGI (reference sequence). The trim removed 4 bases at V and 15 bases at J, leaving 8 bases unmatched. CDR3 in DNA: TGTGCCAGCAGTTCAGACAGGGGTTTGGGGTTCTTC. This sequence encodes CASSSDRGLGFF.

This chain joins TRBV5-1 and TRBJ1-2; 12 bases match TRBD1. The CDR3 spans 15 residues. V lost 4 bases and J lost 8; bases outside the gene matches: 9. Per germline, CDR1 SGHRS and CDR2 YFSETQ. CDR3: CASSLRDRGPEGYTF. Written as DNA, the CDR3 is TGCGCCAGCAGCCTTCGGGACAGGGGGCCAGAAGGCTACACCTTC.

The chain links TRBV5-1 to TRBJ2-2, with TRBD2 identical over 14 bases. Per germline, CDR1 SGHRS and CDR2 YFSETQ. The V segment lost 4 bases and the J segment 0 bases; nucleotides outside the gene matches: 2. The CDR3 loop spans 17 amino acids. The CDR3 coding sequence is TGCGCCAGCAGCCAGACTAGCGGGGGGGCGAACACCGGGGAGCTGTTTTTT. Translated: CASSQTSGGANTGELFF.

V and J are TRBV20-1 and TRBJ2-1; perhaps TRBD2 as D (6 bases). V was pared by 6 bases and J by 10 bases, with 13 bases between. The CDR3 sequence is 11 residues long. CDR1 DFQATT and CDR2 SNEGSKA come from the germline V gene (reference sequence). The CDR3 bases are TGCAGTGCAGTACTAGCATCGGAGCAGTTCTTC. This translates into CSAVLASEQFF.

This chain connects TRBV11-1 to TRBJ2-1, with D perhaps matching TRBD2 (7 bases). The CDR3 has 16 amino acids. The germline V gene has CDR1 SGHAT and CDR2 FQDESV (reference sequence). V was shortened by 4 bases and J by 4 bases, with 17 bases between the two germline ends. CDR3: CASSSLGGTIYNEQFF. CDR3 nucleotide sequence: TGTGCCAGCAGCTCCCTAGGGGGGACTATTTACAATGAGCAGTTCTTC.

This chain connects TRBV7-2 to TRBJ1-5; 7 nucleotides align to TRBD1. J was trimmed by 10 bases and V by 1 base; bases with no gene match: 7. Germline V gene sequence: CDR1 SGHTA, CDR2 FQGNSA. CDR3 length: 14 residues. This chain's CDR3 is CASSLGAGGHPQHF. CDR3 nucleotides: TGTGCCAGCAGCTTAGGGGCAGGGGGTCATCCCCAGCATTTT.

This chain links TRBV11-1 with TRBJ2-7; perhaps TRBD1 as D (6 bases). Deletions cut 1 base from V and 2 bases from J, with 12 bases between. In germline, CDR1 is SGHAT, CDR2 FQDESV (reference sequence). The CDR3 totals 15 residues. The CDR3 DNA reads as TGTGCCAGCAGCTTAGATTGGACAGACACCTACGAGCAGTACTTC. Its translation is CASSLDWTDTYEQYF. The full variable domain, in which reference TRBV11-1 and TRBJ2-7 provide the parts outside the CDR3, is EAEVAQSPRYKITEKSQAVAFWCDPISGHATLYWYRQILGQGPELLVQFQDESVVDDSQLPKDRFSAERLKGVDSTLKIQPAELGDSAMYLCASSLDWTDTYEQYFGPGTRLTVT.

This clone is a singleton in its sample. The rearrangement links TRBV12-5 to TRBJ2-7; 10 nucleotides align to TRBD1. There are 20 residues in the CDR3. Germline lookup yields CDR1 LGHNT and CDR2 FRNRAP. The trim removed 3 bases at V and 1 base at J, leaving 18 bases unmatched. CDR3 protein: CASGFPPPGQGVLRSYEQYF. The CDR3 DNA reads as TGTGCTAGTGGTTTTCCCCCGCCCGGACAGGGGGTATTGAGGTCCTACGAGCAGTACTTC.

This CDR3 is CASSESFGNTIYF. CDR3 in DNA: TGTGCCAGCAGTGAAAGCTTTGGAAACACCATATATTTT. The V gene is TRBV2, the J gene TRBJ1-3; D uncertain. CDR1 and CDR2 (germline): SNHLY, FYNNEI. The CDR3 totals 13 residues. V was trimmed by 2 bases and J by 3 bases, leaving 5 bases between them.